A selection of T cell receptor beta chains follows, all from one sample in a study of blood T cells in healthy people across ages. TCRdb recomputed calls from the 5' RACE reads with MiXCR, one row per CDR3 protein. The sample includes hundreds of thousands of distinct CDR3 sequences, about 30% seen only once; the top ten take approximately 14%. Sequencing input: blood. The receptors were sampled from a woman of 80 years or more in good health. CDR3s include the opening cysteine and the closing phenylalanine or tryptophan. The D gene is left open where the match is weak. Where a row states a size, it is once, few, many or the class of an expanded clone; other rows omit it.

d_call: .
v_call: TRBV18
clone_size: few
j_call: TRBJ1-5
cdr3_aa: CASSNTGLGNQPQHF
cdr3_nt: TGTGCCAGCTCAAATACAGGGCTGGGCAATCAGCCCCAGCATTTT

d_call: TRBD1
v_call: TRBV6-6
clone_size: .
j_call: TRBJ2-2
cdr3_aa: CASSSLGQGRPGELFF
cdr3_nt: TGTGCCAGCAGTTCCCTCGGACAGGGTCGTCCCGGGGAGCTGTTTTTT

d_call: .
v_call: TRBV6-5
clone_size: many
j_call: TRBJ1-2
cdr3_aa: CASSPLVEGSKDGYTF
cdr3_nt: TGTGCCAGCAGTCCCCTCGTGGAGGGGAGCAAGGATGGCTACACCTTC

d_call: TRBD1
v_call: TRBV7-2
clone_size: .
j_call: TRBJ2-5
cdr3_aa: CATGQGAREETQYF
cdr3_nt: TGTGCCACCGGACAGGGGGCGCGGGAAGAGACCCAGTACTTC

d_call: .
v_call: TRBV5-5
clone_size: .
j_call: TRBJ1-2
cdr3_aa: CASSLEGCGCTF
cdr3_nt: TGTGCCAGCAGCTTGGAGGGGTGTGGCTGCACCTTC

d_call: .
v_call: TRBV30
clone_size: .
j_call: TRBJ1-1
cdr3_aa: CAWSGGLGTEAFF
cdr3_nt: TGTGCCTGGAGTGGGGGGCTTGGGACTGAAGCTTTCTTT

d_call: .
v_call: TRBV10-3
clone_size: .
j_call: TRBJ1-2
cdr3_aa: CAIAWDSSEGYTF
cdr3_nt: TGTGCCATCGCATGGGACTCTTCGGAAGGCTACACCTTC

d_call: .
v_call: TRBV13
clone_size: few
j_call: TRBJ1-4
cdr3_aa: CASTPTGSSNEKLFF
cdr3_nt: TGTGCCAGCACCCCTACCGGGAGTTCTAATGAAAAACTGTTTTTT

d_call: TRBD2
v_call: TRBV11-2
clone_size: many
j_call: TRBJ2-1
cdr3_aa: CASSVGTSGGAYNEQFF
cdr3_nt: TGTGCCAGCAGCGTCGGGACTAGCGGGGGGGCCTACAATGAGCAGTTCTTC

d_call: TRBD1
v_call: TRBV5-1
clone_size: .
j_call: TRBJ1-1
cdr3_aa: CAGSLGQGNTEAFF
cdr3_nt: TGCGCCGGCAGCTTGGGACAGGGGAACACTGAAGCTTTCTTT

d_call: TRBD1
v_call: TRBV7-2
clone_size: few
j_call: TRBJ2-5
cdr3_aa: CASNFMQGAIETQYF
cdr3_nt: TGTGCCAGCAACTTCATGCAGGGGGCTATAGAGACCCAGTACTTC

d_call: .
v_call: TRBV28
clone_size: many
j_call: TRBJ1-2
cdr3_aa: CASSYTDRQTGGYTF
cdr3_nt: TGTGCCAGCAGTTACACCGACAGGCAGACGGGGGGCTACACCTTC

d_call: .
v_call: TRBV5-1
clone_size: many
j_call: TRBJ2-7
cdr3_aa: CASSLEQIGSYEQYF
cdr3_nt: TGCGCCAGCAGCTTGGAACAGATAGGCTCCTACGAGCAGTACTTC

d_call: .
v_call: TRBV4-2
clone_size: .
j_call: TRBJ1-1
cdr3_aa: CASSQVGGGMNTEAFF
cdr3_nt: TGTGCCAGCAGCCAAGTAGGGGGAGGAATGAACACTGAAGCTTTCTTT

d_call: .
v_call: TRBV7-9
clone_size: once
j_call: TRBJ2-5
cdr3_aa: CASSLPSSRETQYF
cdr3_nt: TGTGCCAGTAGCTTACCCTCTTCGCGTGAGACCCAGTACTTC

d_call: .
v_call: TRBV20-1
clone_size: many
j_call: TRBJ2-5
cdr3_aa: CSASGASRVKTQYF
cdr3_nt: TGCAGTGCTAGTGGGGCGAGCAGGGTGAAGACCCAGTACTTC

d_call: .
v_call: TRBV28
clone_size: .
j_call: TRBJ2-7
cdr3_aa: CASSFGQSSYEQYF
cdr3_nt: TGTGCCAGCAGCTTCGGGCAGAGCTCCTACGAGCAGTACTTC

d_call: TRBD2
v_call: TRBV7-2
clone_size: many
j_call: TRBJ2-1
cdr3_aa: CASRRGVTESNEQFF
cdr3_nt: TGTGCCAGCAGACGGGGGGTCACCGAGAGCAATGAGCAGTTCTTC

d_call: .
v_call: TRBV7-2
clone_size: many
j_call: TRBJ2-1
cdr3_aa: CASSLASQGIREQFF
cdr3_nt: TGTGCCAGCAGCTTAGCGAGCCAGGGAATCCGCGAGCAGTTCTTC

d_call: .
v_call: TRBV20-1
clone_size: many
j_call: TRBJ2-7
cdr3_aa: CSAQQGPGEQYF
cdr3_nt: TGCAGTGCTCAACAGGGCCCGGGCGAGCAGTACTTC

d_call: .
v_call: TRBV20-1
clone_size: many
j_call: TRBJ2-3
cdr3_aa: CSASGDSRGSDTQYF
cdr3_nt: TGCAGTGCTAGTGGGGACTCCCGTGGTTCAGATACGCAGTATTTT

d_call: TRBD1
v_call: TRBV5-1
clone_size: many
j_call: TRBJ2-3
cdr3_aa: CASSLEGAFTDTQYF
cdr3_nt: TGCGCCAGCAGCTTGGAGGGGGCCTTCACAGATACGCAGTATTTT

d_call: .
v_call: TRBV12-3/TRBV12-4
clone_size: .
j_call: TRBJ2-3
cdr3_aa: CACSPDSPSTDTQYF
cdr3_nt: TGTGCCTGCAGTCCGGACAGCCCGAGCACAGATACGCAGTATTTT

d_call: TRBD1
v_call: TRBV7-2
clone_size: .
j_call: TRBJ2-7
cdr3_aa: CASSTTGTGFYGQYF
cdr3_nt: TGTGCCAGCAGCACCACCGGGACAGGGTTCTACGGGCAGTACTTC

d_call: .
v_call: TRBV6-6
clone_size: .
j_call: TRBJ2-1
cdr3_aa: CTSSYSQVVSSYNEQFF
cdr3_nt: TGTACCAGCAGTTACTCCCAGGTAGTGAGCTCCTACAATGAGCAGTTCTTC

d_call: TRBD2
v_call: TRBV20-1
clone_size: .
j_call: TRBJ2-1
cdr3_aa: CSAREGAGVGKEQFF
cdr3_nt: TGCAGTGCTAGGGAAGGAGCGGGGGTCGGCAAGGAGCAGTTCTTC

d_call: .
v_call: TRBV12-3/TRBV12-4
clone_size: .
j_call: TRBJ1-5
cdr3_aa: CASSSSTVGDNQPQHF
cdr3_nt: TGTGCCAGCAGTTCGTCGACCGTAGGGGACAATCAGCCCCAGCATTTT

d_call: .
v_call: TRBV7-9
clone_size: many
j_call: TRBJ1-4
cdr3_aa: CASTLSGAPNEKLFF
cdr3_nt: TGTGCCAGCACCCTATCGGGGGCCCCTAATGAAAAACTGTTTTTT

d_call: .
v_call: TRBV30
clone_size: many
j_call: TRBJ2-5
cdr3_aa: CAWSRQALQETQYF
cdr3_nt: TGTGCCTGGAGTCGACAGGCCCTCCAAGAGACCCAGTACTTC

d_call: .
v_call: TRBV18
clone_size: few
j_call: TRBJ1-1
cdr3_aa: CASSIDRMNTEAFF
cdr3_nt: TGTGCCAGCTCAATCGACAGAATGAACACTGAAGCTTTCTTT

d_call: TRBD2
v_call: TRBV20-1
clone_size: many
j_call: TRBJ2-7
cdr3_aa: CSASLSAGGPGEQYF
cdr3_nt: TGCAGTGCTAGCCTCTCAGCGGGGGGGCCTGGGGAGCAGTACTTC

d_call: .
v_call: TRBV7-2
clone_size: .
j_call: TRBJ2-7
cdr3_aa: CASSLAWEVRGSYEQYF
cdr3_nt: TGTGCCAGCAGCTTAGCCTGGGAGGTCAGGGGTTCCTACGAGCAGTACTTC

d_call: .
v_call: TRBV12-3/TRBV12-4
clone_size: .
j_call: TRBJ1-1
cdr3_aa: CASSSGSFAFF
cdr3_nt: TGTGCCAGCAGTTCGGGGAGCTTTGCTTTCTTT

d_call: .
v_call: TRBV7-9
clone_size: .
j_call: TRBJ2-3
cdr3_aa: CASSLTETDMQYF
cdr3_nt: TGTGCCAGCAGCTTAACGGAGACAGATATGCAGTATTTT

d_call: .
v_call: TRBV7-9
clone_size: .
j_call: TRBJ1-1
cdr3_aa: CASSYEGGPRKAFF
cdr3_nt: TGTGCCAGCAGCTACGAAGGAGGCCCGCGAAAGGCTTTCTTT

d_call: .
v_call: TRBV7-2
clone_size: many
j_call: TRBJ2-1
cdr3_aa: CASRRASYNEQFF
cdr3_nt: TGTGCCAGCAGGAGGGCCTCCTACAATGAGCAGTTCTTC

d_call: .
v_call: TRBV6-2/TRBV6-3
clone_size: .
j_call: TRBJ1-4
cdr3_aa: CASTGPATEEKLFF
cdr3_nt: TGTGCCAGCACCGGACCTGCGACCGAGGAAAAACTGTTTTTT